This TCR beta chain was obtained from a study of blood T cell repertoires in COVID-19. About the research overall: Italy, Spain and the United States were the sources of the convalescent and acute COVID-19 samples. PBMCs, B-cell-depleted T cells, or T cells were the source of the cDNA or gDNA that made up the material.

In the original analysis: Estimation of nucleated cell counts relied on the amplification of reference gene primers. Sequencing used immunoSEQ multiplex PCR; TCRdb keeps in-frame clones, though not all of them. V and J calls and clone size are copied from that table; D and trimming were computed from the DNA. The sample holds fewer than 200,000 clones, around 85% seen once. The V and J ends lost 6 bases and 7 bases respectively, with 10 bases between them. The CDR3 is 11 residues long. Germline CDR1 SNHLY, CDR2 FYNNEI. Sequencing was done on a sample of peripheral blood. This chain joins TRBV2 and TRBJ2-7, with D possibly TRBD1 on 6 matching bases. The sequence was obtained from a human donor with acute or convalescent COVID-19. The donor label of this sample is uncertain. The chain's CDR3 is CASSRGGEQYF. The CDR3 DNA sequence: TGTGCCAGCAGCAGGGGTGGGGAGCAGTACTTC.